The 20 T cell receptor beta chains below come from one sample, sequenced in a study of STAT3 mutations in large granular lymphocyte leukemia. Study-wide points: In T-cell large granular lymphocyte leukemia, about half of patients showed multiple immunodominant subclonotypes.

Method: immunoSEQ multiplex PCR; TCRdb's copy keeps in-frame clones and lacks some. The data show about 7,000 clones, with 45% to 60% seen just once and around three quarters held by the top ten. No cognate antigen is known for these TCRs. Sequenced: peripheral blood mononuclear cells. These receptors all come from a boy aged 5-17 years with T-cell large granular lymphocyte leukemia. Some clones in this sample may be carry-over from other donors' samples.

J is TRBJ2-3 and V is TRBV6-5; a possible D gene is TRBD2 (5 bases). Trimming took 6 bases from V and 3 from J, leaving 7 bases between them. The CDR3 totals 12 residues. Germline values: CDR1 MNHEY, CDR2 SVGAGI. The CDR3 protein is CASSPGTDTQYF. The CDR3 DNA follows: TGTGCCAGCAGCCCGGGAACAGATACGCAGTATTTT.

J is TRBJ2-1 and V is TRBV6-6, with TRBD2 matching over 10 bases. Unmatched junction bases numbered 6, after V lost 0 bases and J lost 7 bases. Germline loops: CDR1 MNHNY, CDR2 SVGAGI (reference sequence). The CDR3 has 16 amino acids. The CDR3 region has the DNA TGTGCCAGCAGTTACTCGGCTAGCGGGGGTGTAAATGAGCAGTTCTTC. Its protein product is CASSYSASGGVNEQFF.

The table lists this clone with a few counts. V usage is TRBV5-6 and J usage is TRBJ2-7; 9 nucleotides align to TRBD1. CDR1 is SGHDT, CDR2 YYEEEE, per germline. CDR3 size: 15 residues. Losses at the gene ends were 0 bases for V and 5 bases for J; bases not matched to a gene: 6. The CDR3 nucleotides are TGTGCCAGCAGCTTGGGGGGGACAGGGAGAAACGAGCAGTACTTC. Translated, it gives CASSLGGTGRNEQYF.

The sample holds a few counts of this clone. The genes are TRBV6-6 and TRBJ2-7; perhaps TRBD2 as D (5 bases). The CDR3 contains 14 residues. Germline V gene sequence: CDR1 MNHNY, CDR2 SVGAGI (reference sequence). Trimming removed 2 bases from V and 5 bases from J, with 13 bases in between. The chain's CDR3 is CASSYPAEGDEQYF. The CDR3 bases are TGTGCCAGCAGTTACCCCGCCGAGGGCGACGAGCAGTACTTC.

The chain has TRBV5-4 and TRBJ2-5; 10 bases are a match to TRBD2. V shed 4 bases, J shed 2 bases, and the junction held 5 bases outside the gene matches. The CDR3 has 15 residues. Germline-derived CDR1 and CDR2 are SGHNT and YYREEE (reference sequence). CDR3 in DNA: TGTGCCAGCAGCCGCACTAGCGGGATACAAGAGACCCAGTACTTC. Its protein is CASSRTSGIQETQYF.

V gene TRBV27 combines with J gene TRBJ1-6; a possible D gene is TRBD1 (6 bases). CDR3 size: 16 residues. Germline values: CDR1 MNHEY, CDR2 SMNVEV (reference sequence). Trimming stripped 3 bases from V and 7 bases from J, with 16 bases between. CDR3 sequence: CASSLSTGRGNSPLHF. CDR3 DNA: TGTGCCAGCAGTTTGTCGACCGGCAGGGGAAATTCACCCCTCCACTTT.

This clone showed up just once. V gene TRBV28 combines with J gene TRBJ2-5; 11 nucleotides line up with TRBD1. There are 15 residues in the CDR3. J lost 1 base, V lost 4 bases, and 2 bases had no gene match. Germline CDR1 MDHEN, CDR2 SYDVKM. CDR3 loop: CASSWDRGFQETQYF. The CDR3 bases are TGTGCCAGCAGTTGGGACAGGGGGTTCCAAGAGACCCAGTACTTC.

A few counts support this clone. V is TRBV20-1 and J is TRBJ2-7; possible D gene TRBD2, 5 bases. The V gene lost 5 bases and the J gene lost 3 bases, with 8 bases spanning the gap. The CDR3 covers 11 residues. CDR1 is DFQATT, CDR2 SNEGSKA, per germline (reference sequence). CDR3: CSAGGYYEQYF. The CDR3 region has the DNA TGCAGTGCTGGAGGATACTACGAGCAGTACTTC.

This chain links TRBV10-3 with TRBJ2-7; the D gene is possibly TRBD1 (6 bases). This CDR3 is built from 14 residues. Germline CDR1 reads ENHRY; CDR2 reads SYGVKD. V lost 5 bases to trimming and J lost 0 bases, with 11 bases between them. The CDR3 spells CAISPGHSSYEQYF. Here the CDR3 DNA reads TGTGCCATCAGTCCGGGACATAGCTCCTACGAGCAGTACTTC.

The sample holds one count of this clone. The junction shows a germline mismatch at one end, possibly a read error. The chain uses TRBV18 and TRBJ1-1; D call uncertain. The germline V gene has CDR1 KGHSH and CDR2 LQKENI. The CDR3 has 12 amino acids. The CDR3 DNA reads TGTGCCAGCTCACCAGGGAACGCTGAAGCTTTCTTT. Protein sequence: CASSPGNAEAFF.

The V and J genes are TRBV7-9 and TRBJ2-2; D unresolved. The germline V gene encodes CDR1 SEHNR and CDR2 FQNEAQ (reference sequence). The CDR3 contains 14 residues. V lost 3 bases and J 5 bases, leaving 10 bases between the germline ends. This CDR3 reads CASSFQDRTGELFF. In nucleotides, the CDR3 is TGTGCCAGCAGCTTCCAGGACCGAACCGGGGAGCTGTTTTTT. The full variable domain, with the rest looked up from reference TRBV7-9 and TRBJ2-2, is DTGVSQNPRHKITKRGQNVTFRCDPISEHNRLYWYRQTLGQGPEFLTYFQNEAQLEKSRLLSDRFSAERPKGSFSTLEIQRTEQGDSAMYLCASSFQDRTGELFFGEGSRLTVL.

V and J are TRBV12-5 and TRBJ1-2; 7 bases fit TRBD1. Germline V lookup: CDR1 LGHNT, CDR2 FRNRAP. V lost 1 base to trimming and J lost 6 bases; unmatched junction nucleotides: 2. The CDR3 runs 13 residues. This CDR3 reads CASGLGTGNGYTF. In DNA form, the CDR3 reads TGTGCTAGTGGTTTGGGGACAGGTAATGGCTACACCTTC.

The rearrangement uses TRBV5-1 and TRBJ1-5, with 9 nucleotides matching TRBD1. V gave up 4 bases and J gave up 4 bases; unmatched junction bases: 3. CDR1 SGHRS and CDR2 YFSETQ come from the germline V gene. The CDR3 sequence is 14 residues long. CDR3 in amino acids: CASSTGTGNQPQHF. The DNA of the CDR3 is TGCGCCAGCAGCACCGGGACAGGGAATCAGCCCCAGCATTTT.

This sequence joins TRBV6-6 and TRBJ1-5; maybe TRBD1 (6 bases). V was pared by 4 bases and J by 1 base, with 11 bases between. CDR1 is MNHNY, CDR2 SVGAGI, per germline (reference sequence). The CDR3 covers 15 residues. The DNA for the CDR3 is TGTGCCAGCAGTTCCCACAGGGTCAGCAATCAGCCCCAGCATTTT. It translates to CASSSHRVSNQPQHF.

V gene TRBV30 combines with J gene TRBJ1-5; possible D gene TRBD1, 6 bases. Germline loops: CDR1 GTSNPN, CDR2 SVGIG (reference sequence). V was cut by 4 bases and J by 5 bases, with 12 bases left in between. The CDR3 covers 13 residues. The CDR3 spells CAWKLTGDQPQHF. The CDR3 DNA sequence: TGTGCCTGGAAATTGACAGGCGATCAGCCCCAGCATTTT.

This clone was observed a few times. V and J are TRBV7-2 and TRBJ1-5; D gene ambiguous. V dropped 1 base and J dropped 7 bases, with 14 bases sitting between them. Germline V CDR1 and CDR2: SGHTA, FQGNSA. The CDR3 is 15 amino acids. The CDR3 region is CASSLGASGGQPQHF. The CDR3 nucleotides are TGTGCCAGCAGCTTAGGGGCTTCGGGTGGGCAGCCCCAGCATTTT.

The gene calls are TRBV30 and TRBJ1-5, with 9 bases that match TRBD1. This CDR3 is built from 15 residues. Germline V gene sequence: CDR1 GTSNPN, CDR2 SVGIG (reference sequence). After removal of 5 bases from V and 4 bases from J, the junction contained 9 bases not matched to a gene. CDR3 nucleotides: TGTGCCTGGGATCCCGGGACAGGGCGGAATCAGCCCCAGCATTTT. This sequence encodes CAWDPGTGRNQPQHF. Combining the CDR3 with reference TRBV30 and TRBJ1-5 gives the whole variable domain SQTIHQWPATLVQPVGSPLSLECTVEGTSNPNLYWYRQAAGRGLQLLFYSVGIGQISSEVPQNLSASRPQDRQFILSSKKLLLSDSGFYLCAWDPGTGRNQPQHFGDGTRLSIL.

In nucleotides, the CDR3 is TGCAGCCCGACTGACAGCTACAATGAGCAGTTCTTC. Translating gives CSPTDSYNEQFF. The gene calls are TRBV29-1 and TRBJ2-1, with a possible D match to TRBD1 (5 bases). This CDR3 has 12 amino acids. The germline gives CDR1 SQVTM, CDR2 ANQGSEA. Trimming took off 8 bases at V and 3 bases at J, with 11 bases between the two ends.

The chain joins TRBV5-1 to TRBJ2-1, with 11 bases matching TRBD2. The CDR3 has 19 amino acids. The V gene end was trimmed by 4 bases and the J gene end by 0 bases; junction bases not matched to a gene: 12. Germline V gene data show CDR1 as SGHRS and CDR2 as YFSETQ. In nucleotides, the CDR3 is TGCGCCAGCAGCCAAAGGACTAGCGGGTCCGCGAGCTCCTACAATGAGCAGTTCTTC. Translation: CASSQRTSGSASSYNEQFF.

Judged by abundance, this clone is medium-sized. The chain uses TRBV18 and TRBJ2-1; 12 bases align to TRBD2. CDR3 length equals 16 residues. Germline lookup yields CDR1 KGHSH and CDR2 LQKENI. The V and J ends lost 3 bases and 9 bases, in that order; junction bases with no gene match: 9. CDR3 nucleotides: TGTGCCAGCTCACCTTCCCCTAGCGGGGGGGCCCTTGAGCAGTTCTTC. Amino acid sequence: CASSPSPSGGALEQFF.